This T cell receptor (beta chain) originates from a study of T cell repertoires in cytomegalovirus infection. Turning to this clonotype: Its antigen is unidentified.

MiXCR, applied by TCRdb to the reads, yields one record per CDR3 protein. The sample yields roughly 860,000 distinct CDR3 sequences, approximately 32% seen once. This CDR3 has 19 residues. The V segment lost 8 bases and the J segment 1 base; nucleotides outside the gene matches: 11. The germline gives CDR1 ENHRY, CDR2 SYGVKD. This TCR was recovered from a human donor in good health (CMV status not recorded). Some clones in this sample may be carry-over from other donors' samples. The sample consisted of cultured CD8+ T cells from PBMCs, taken from culture after CMV antigen stimulation. The chain combines TRBV10-3 with TRBJ2-1, with 16 bases aligning to TRBD2. CDR3 loop: CAIGGTSGGVPGSYNEQFF. CDR3 coding DNA: TGTGCCATCGGGGGGACTAGCGGGGGGGTCCCGGGATCCTACAATGAGCAGTTCTTC.